This TCR beta chain came from a study of T cells after yellow fever vaccination. Overall study context: SMART-Seq v4 Ultra Low Input prepared the low-cell-number fractions.

The study, taken as a whole, reports: Post-booster reappearance was seen for most primary-vaccination clones (around 97% CD4, around 90% CD8).

This clonotype was seen more than once but under ten times. Its specificity is unknown. The length of the CDR3 is 17 residues. Germline V gene data show CDR1 as SGHNT and CDR2 as YYREEE (reference sequence). The trim removed 4 bases at V and 3 bases at J, leaving 13 bases unmatched. Each CDR3 protein gets one entry after TCRdb re-called the 5' RACE reads with MiXCR. The sample lists hundreds of thousands of distinct CDR3 sequences; roughly 12% were seen once. The chain joins TRBV5-4 to TRBJ2-7; 10 bases fit TRBD2. The receptor was isolated from a man in his thirties or forties who received the YFV17D yellow fever vaccine. Source: PBMCs, taken on the day of the yellow fever booster vaccination. The CDR3 DNA sequence: TGTGCCAGCAGCCGATCCTATTCCGGGACTAGCGACTACGAGCAGTACTTC. Its translation is CASSRSYSGTSDYEQYF.